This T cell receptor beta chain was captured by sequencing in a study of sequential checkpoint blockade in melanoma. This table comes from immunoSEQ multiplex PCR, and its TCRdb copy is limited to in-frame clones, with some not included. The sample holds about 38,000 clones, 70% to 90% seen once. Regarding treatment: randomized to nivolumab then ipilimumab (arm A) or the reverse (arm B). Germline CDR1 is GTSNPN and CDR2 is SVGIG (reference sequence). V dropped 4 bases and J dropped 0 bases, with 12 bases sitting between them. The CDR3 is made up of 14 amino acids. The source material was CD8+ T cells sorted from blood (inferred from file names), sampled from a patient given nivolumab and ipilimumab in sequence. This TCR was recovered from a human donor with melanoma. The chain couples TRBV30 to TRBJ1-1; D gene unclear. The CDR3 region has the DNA TGTGCCTGGACACGAGGTTACATGAACACTGAAGCTTTCTTT. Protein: CAWTRGYMNTEAFF.